One and the same sample provided the 32 T cell receptor gamma chains below, sequenced in a study of γδ T cells in repeated Plasmodium falciparum infection. TCRdb fed the multiplex PCR reads into CATT to redo clone calling. The sample yields around 25,000 gamma-chain clones, about 2.9% seen once. Gammadelta T cells were flow-sorted from PBMC into Vgamma9/Vdelta2+ and Vdelta2-negative populations for bulk analysis. The sample was gamma-delta T cells from blood. Source of these receptors: a pool of human donors (malaria-infected and uninfected, not separated).

This clone has a handful of counts. The amino acid sequence in TCRdb belongs to a much larger clone and departs from this DNA's translation at residue 3, likely a sequencing read error; the sequence shown is translated from the DNA. The chain has TRGV4 and TRGJ1 or TRGJ2. The J gene, left out of TCRdb, was set here by checking the DNA against germline. The CDR3 length is 15 residues. CDR1 and CDR2 from the germline V gene are EGSTGY and YDSYTSSV. For the CDR3, the DNA is TGTGCCGCCTGGGATGACTTTTGGGACCCCCTGAAGAAACTCTTT. Its protein is CAAWDDFWDPLKKLF.

This clone has only a few counts. TCRdb's protein for this DNA is that of a much larger clone and differs from the translation at residue 10, likely a read error; the protein shown is the DNA translation. V usage is TRGV9 and J usage is TRGJP. In the absence of a J gene in TCRdb, the DNA was matched to germline to assign it here. Trimming at V came to 1 base and at J to 8 bases, leaving 11 bases not matched to a gene. This CDR3 is built from 18 residues. Germline loops: CDR1 GITISATS, CDR2 ISYDGTV (reference sequence). CDR3 in DNA: TGTGCCTTGTGGGAGGTTCGAGGGGAAAAGTTGGGCAAAAAAATCAAGGTATTT. It codes for CALWEVRGEKLGKKIKVF.

In this sample, this clone turned up many times. With only one base between it and a far larger clone, this is likely a read error. The rearrangement uses TRGV9 and TRGJ1 or TRGJ2. No J segment appears in TCRdb, so it was assigned here by matching the sequence to germline. V was pared by 2 bases and J by 7 bases, with 8 bases of the junction left unmatched. The CDR3 covers 13 residues. Germline assignment: CDR1 GITISATS and CDR2 ISYDGTV (reference sequence). The CDR3, as DNA: TGTGCCTTGTGGGAGGCTTTTTACTATAAGAAACTCTTT. Its translation: CALWEAFYYKKLF.

Details on this clone: This DNA's translation and the protein TCRdb lists, from a much larger clone, do not match at residue 4, likely due to a read error; the protein shown is translated from the DNA. V usage is TRGV9 and J usage is TRGJP. The J gene, missing from TCRdb, was assigned here through DNA to germline matching. The V gene's germline CDR1 is GITISATS and CDR2 ISYDGTV (reference sequence). The CDR3 totals 17 residues. The CDR3 loop is CALREVHSELGKKIKVF. DNA for the CDR3: TGTGCCTTGCGGGAGGTCCACTCGGAGTTGGGCAAAAAAATCAAGGTATTT.

This clone was counted a single time. V usage is TRGV9 and J usage is TRGJ1 or TRGJ2. The J gene was missing in TCRdb and was found by matching the end of the DNA to germline. V shed 3 bases and J 12 bases; nucleotides not matched to a gene: 17. CDR3 length: 14 amino acids. Germline CDR1 is GITISATS and CDR2 is ISYDGTV (reference sequence). DNA of the CDR3: TGTGCCTTGTGGGAGAGTTGGAGCGAGAGGTCGAAACTCTTT. Translated: CALWESWSERSKLF.

This clone was seen many times. This chain joins TRGV8 and TRGJ1 or TRGJ2. The CDR3 sequence is 10 residues long. Trimming cost V 3 bases and J 7 bases; bases outside gene matches: 0. Germline values: CDR1 VENAVY, CDR2 YDSYNSRV. CDR3 DNA sequence: TGTGCCACCTGGGATTATAAGAAACTCTTT. The encoded protein is CATWDYKKLF.

Comments on this clone: The protein held in TCRdb is that of a much larger clone and does not match this DNA's translation at residue 8, likely because of a read error; the protein shown is translated from the DNA. The V segment is TRGV9, and no J call was made. The CDR3 consists of 10 residues. Germline assignment: CDR1 GITISATS and CDR2 ISYDGTV (reference sequence). The CDR3 region is CALWEEWRLF. CDR3 sequence (DNA): TGTGCCTTGTGGGAGGAGTGGAGACTCTTT.

With regard to this clone: This DNA's translation differs at residue 11 from TCRdb's protein, which comes from a much larger clone; a read error is likely, and the protein shown is translated from the DNA. Other DNA variants within this sample encode the same CDR3. The CDR3 here is CATWDAYVKGLQLF. The CDR3 DNA reads TGTGCCACCTGGGACGCATACGTTAAGGGCTTGCAGCTCTTT. No J gene was assigned, while the V gene was called as TRGV2. Germline V CDR1 and CDR2: EGSNGY, YDSYNSKV. CDR3 length: 14 residues.

This clone was detected ten times or more. The mismatch at residue 10 between this DNA's translation and the TCRdb protein of a much larger clone likely reflects a read error; the protein shown is translated from the DNA. CDR3 amino acids: CALWEVHEFGYKKLF. The CDR3 coding sequence is TGTGCCTTGTGGGAGGTGCACGAATTTGGTTATAAGAAACTCTTT. The chain is built from TRGV9 and TRGJ1 or TRGJ2. The J gene comes from matching the DNA to germline here; TCRdb lacks it. Germline CDR1 and CDR2: GITISATS and ISYDGTV (reference sequence). The CDR3 covers 15 residues. Unmatched junction bases numbered 11, after V lost 0 bases and J lost 6 bases.

This clone has at least ten counts. This DNA's translation differs at residue 5 from TCRdb's protein, which comes from a much larger clone; a read error is likely, and the protein shown is translated from the DNA. The chain carries TRGV9 and TRGJ1 or TRGJ2. TCRdb lists no J gene, so it was determined here by aligning the DNA to germline. Germline V CDR1 and CDR2: GITISATS, ISYDGTV (reference sequence). The CDR3 runs 9 residues. With V trimmed by 8 bases and J by 12 bases, 7 bases remained unmatched. The CDR3 region is CALYARKLF. CDR3 in DNA: TGTGCCTTGTATGCCCGGAAACTCTTT.

This clone was detected many times. TCRdb attributes to this sequence the protein of a much larger clone, which differs from the DNA translation at residue 8; a read error is likely, and the protein displayed is translated from the DNA. The CDR3 spells CALWEYQKLGKKIKVF. CDR3 sequence (DNA): TGTGCCTTGTGGGAGTATCAAAAGTTGGGCAAAAAAATCAAGGTATTT. This chain joins TRGV9 and TRGJP. This CDR3 has 16 residues. Germline CDR1 is GITISATS and CDR2 is ISYDGTV (reference sequence). J lost 8 bases, V lost 3 bases, and 7 bases had no gene match.

Remarks on this clone: A read error likely explains why the TCRdb protein, taken from a much larger clone, differs from this DNA's translation at residue 10; the protein shown is translated from the DNA. The chain is built from TRGV8 and TRGJP2. TCRdb leaves out the J gene; it was filled in here by matching the DNA to germline. Germline V gene lookup returns CDR1 VENAVY and CDR2 YDSYNSRV. This CDR3 region has 14 residues. The CDR3 loop reads CATWGWSSDRIKTF. The DNA of the CDR3 is TGTGCCACCTGGGGCTGGAGTAGTGATCGGATCAAGACGTTT.

This clone was detected a few times. A far bigger clonotype differs at one base, so this is likely a read error. Other DNA sequences within the sample encode an identical CDR3. The J gene is uncalled and the V gene is TRGV9. The CDR3 has 17 residues. Germline CDR1 reads GITISATS; CDR2 reads ISYDGTV (reference sequence). The CDR3 nucleotides are TGTGCCTTGTGGGAGGTGCCGTTGGAGTTGGGCAAAAAAATCAAGGTGTTT. It specifies CALWEVPLELGKKIKVF.

Points on this clone: TCRdb's protein, taken from a much larger clone, differs from this DNA's translation at residue 12, likely owing to a read error; the protein displayed comes from the DNA. No J gene was called, and the V gene is TRGV2. Germline CDR1 is EGSNGY and CDR2 is YDSYNSKV. The CDR3 extends over 14 amino acids. This CDR3 reads CATWDGPVDYKELF. CDR3 bases: TGTGCCACCTGGGACGGGCCTGTGGATTATAAGGAACTCTTT.

This clone was counted many times. In the same sample, other DNA sequences code for this CDR3. The chain links TRGV2 to TRGJ1 or TRGJ2. CDR3 size: 14 residues. CDR1 is EGSNGY and CDR2 is YDSYNSKV in the germline V gene. Trimming cost V 3 bases and J 2 bases; bases outside gene matches: 7. In nucleotides, the CDR3 is TGTGCCACCTGGGACTCTTCTTATTATTATAAGAAACTCTTT. The encoded protein is CATWDSSYYYKKLF.

This clone has a handful of counts. The TCRdb protein, from a much larger clone, departs from this DNA's translation at residue 7, likely by read error; the protein shown derives from the DNA. The rearrangement links TRGV9 to TRGJP. No J gene was available from TCRdb, and it was assigned here by a germline match of the DNA. CDR3 length: 18 amino acids. The trim removed 3 bases at V and 7 bases at J, leaving 12 bases unmatched. Germline-derived CDR1 and CDR2 are GITISATS and ISYDGTV (reference sequence). The DNA of the CDR3 is TGTGCCTTGTGGGAGCCCAGTGACCCGGAGTTGGGCAAAAAAATCAAGGTATTT. Residues: CALWEPSDPELGKKIKVF.

In its sample, this clone was seen a few times. This DNA's translation and the protein TCRdb lists, from a much larger clone, do not match at residue 6, likely due to a read error; the protein shown is translated from the DNA. The chain links TRGV2 to TRGJP1. Matching the DNA to germline supplied the J gene, which TCRdb does not give. The V gene end was trimmed by 8 bases and the J gene end by 0 bases; junction bases not matched to a gene: 18. The CDR3 length is 18 residues. Germline CDR1 EGSNGY, CDR2 YDSYNSKV. The CDR3: CATSQIALKYTTGWFKIF. CDR3 DNA sequence: TGTGCCACCTCCCAGATAGCTCTTAAATATACCACTGGTTGGTTCAAGATATTT.

A remark on this clone: TCRdb pairs this DNA with a much larger clone's protein that differs at residue 3, likely a read error; the protein shown was translated from the DNA. The rearrangement links TRGV5 to TRGJ1 or TRGJ2. TCRdb lists no J gene, so it was determined here by aligning the DNA to germline. This CDR3 has 13 residues. Per the germline V gene, CDR1 is VINAFY and CDR2 is YDVSNSKD. As DNA, the CDR3 is TGTGCCGCCTGGTCAAAAAGTGGTTATAAGAAACTCTTT. Translating it yields CAAWSKSGYKKLF.

This clone has at least ten counts. The TCRdb protein, from a much larger clone, departs from this DNA's translation at residue 8, likely by read error; the protein shown derives from the DNA. This sequence joins TRGV3 and TRGJ1 or TRGJ2. Germline V lookup: CDR1 VTNTFY, CDR2 YDVSTARD (reference sequence). The CDR3 covers 11 residues. As DNA, the CDR3 is TGTGCCACCTGGGACGGATATAGGAAACTCTTT. This translates into CATWDGYRKLF.

This clone has more than one count but fewer than ten. The TCRdb protein comes from a much larger clone and disagrees with this DNA's translation at residue 7, likely due to a read error; the protein given here is derived from the DNA. The chain combines TRGV8 with TRGJ1 or TRGJ2. The J gene was missing in TCRdb and was found by matching the end of the DNA to germline. With 5 bases clipped from V and 4 bases from J, the junction kept 8 bases outside the gene matches. This CDR3 is 13 amino acids long. CDR1 is VENAVY and CDR2 is YDSYNSRV in the germline V gene. The CDR3, as DNA: TGTGCCACCTGGGGCCCTGCATATTATAAGAAACTCTTT. Amino acids: CATWGPAYYKKLF.

A word on this clone: A read error likely explains why the TCRdb protein, taken from a much larger clone, differs from this DNA's translation at residue 16; the protein shown is translated from the DNA. The chain couples TRGV9 to TRGJP1. The J gene, left out of TCRdb, was set here by checking the DNA against germline. In germline, CDR1 is GITISATS, CDR2 ISYDGTV (reference sequence). Trimming at V came to 0 bases and at J to 15 bases, leaving 22 bases not matched to a gene. This CDR3 is built from 17 residues. CDR3 sequence (DNA): TGTGCCTTGTGGGAGGTGCGTTGGGAGTTGGGCAAAAAAATCAAGATATTT. Translation gives CALWEVRWELGKKIKIF.

The table lists this clone with a few counts. The translation of this DNA and the TCRdb protein of a much larger clone differ at residue 5, probably owing to a read error; the protein shown here is translated from the DNA. This rearrangement joins TRGV9 to TRGJ1 or TRGJ2. The J gene, left out of TCRdb, was set here by checking the DNA against germline. With V trimmed by 5 bases and J by 8 bases, 6 bases remained unmatched. This CDR3 is 11 amino acids long. The germline gives CDR1 GITISATS, CDR2 ISYDGTV (reference sequence). The DNA for the CDR3 is TGTGCCTTGTGGGGGGGAAATAAGAAACTCTTT. Encoded protein: CALWGGNKKLF.

The sample holds many counts of this clone. TCRdb's protein for this DNA is that of a much larger clone and differs from the translation at residue 5, likely a read error; the protein shown is the DNA translation. J is TRGJ1 or TRGJ2 and V is TRGV3. The CDR3 runs 14 residues. The V gene's germline CDR1 is VTNTFY and CDR2 YDVSTARD (reference sequence). The CDR3 DNA sequence: TGTGCCACCTGGAACAGGTCGAATTATTATAAGAAACTCTTT. This sequence encodes CATWNRSNYYKKLF.

For this clone: TCRdb's listed protein matches a much larger clone and diverges from this DNA's translation at residue 14, likely through a read error; the protein shown comes from the DNA. No J gene was called, and the V gene is TRGV9. The CDR3 runs 32 residues. The germline CDR1 and CDR2 sequences are GITISATS and ISYDGTV (reference sequence). The CDR3 nucleotides read TGTGCCTTGTGGGAGGTGCAAGGGGCAGCAAGAAACTCTTCGGCAGTGGAACAACACTTGTTGTCACAGGTAAGTATCGGAAGAATACAACATTTC. This gives the protein CALWEVQGAARNSSAVEQHLLSQVSIGRIQHF.

This clone was seen repeatedly, ten times or more. This CDR3 reads CATWDRLYWIKTF. The CDR3 DNA is TGTGCCACCTGGGACAGGCTATATTGGATCAAGACGTTT. The chain combines TRGV5 with TRGJP2. Germline V gene sequence: CDR1 VINAFY, CDR2 YDVSNSKD. Trimming at V came to 0 bases and at J to 9 bases, leaving 4 bases not matched to a gene. CDR3 length: 13 amino acids.

In this sample, this clone turned up a few times. This likely reflects a read error, since a far larger clone is one base away. This rearrangement joins TRGV9 to TRGJP2. The J gene was missing in TCRdb and was found by matching the end of the DNA to germline. Looked up from germline, CDR1 is GITISATS and CDR2 is ISYDGTV (reference sequence). The CDR3 is made up of 15 amino acids. As DNA, the CDR3 is TGTGCCTTGTGGGAGGTGCTGAGTAGTGACTGGATCAAGACGTTT. This codes for CALWEVLSSDWIKTF.

This clone was observed a handful of times. The protein given by TCRdb reflects a much larger clone and differs at residue 5 from this DNA's translation, likely from a read error; the protein shown is the DNA's translation. Other DNA sequences within the sample encode an identical CDR3. The rearrangement links TRGV9 to TRGJ1 or TRGJ2. No J gene was available from TCRdb, and it was assigned here by a germline match of the DNA. The CDR3 covers 14 residues. Trimming took 5 bases from V and 1 from J; bases not matched to a gene: 8. CDR1 and CDR2 from the germline V gene are GITISATS and ISYDGTV (reference sequence). The CDR3 reads CALWGGRNYYKKLF. The CDR3 nucleotides read TGTGCCTTGTGGGGGGGTAGAAATTATTATAAGAAACTCTTT.

At least ten counts were recorded for this clone. V gene TRGV2 combines with J gene TRGJ1 or TRGJ2. The CDR3 has 11 amino acids. Looked up from germline, CDR1 is EGSNGY and CDR2 is YDSYNSKV. V was clipped by 0 bases and J by 12 bases; unmatched bases: 5. The CDR3 reads CATWDGRSKLF. The CDR3 bases are TGTGCCACCTGGGACGGGCGGTCGAAACTCTTT.

This clone was counted at least ten times. A far larger clone is a single base away, which makes a read error likely. This sample includes further DNA sequences coding for the same CDR3. This chain links TRGV4 with TRGJP1. The CDR3 contains 15 residues. Germline V CDR1 and CDR2: EGSTGY, YDSYTSSV. The CDR3 bases are TGTGCCACCTGGGGAATCTATACCACTGGCTGGTTCAAGATATTT. Its translation is CATWGIYTTGWFKIF.

This clone was seen ten or more times. TCRdb has a much larger clone's protein, which differs at residue 5 from the translation of this DNA, likely because of a read error; what is shown is the protein translated from the DNA. The V gene is TRGV5, the J gene TRGJ1 or TRGJ2. The V segment lost 5 bases and the J segment 1 base; nucleotides outside the gene matches: 8. Per germline, CDR1 VINAFY and CDR2 YDVSNSKD. CDR3 size: 14 residues. This CDR3 reads CATWVRDNYYKKLF. The CDR3 nucleotides are TGTGCCACCTGGGTCCGTGATAATTATTATAAGAAACTCTTT.

This clone was observed many times. This likely came from a read error, as a far larger clone is one base away. The sample holds other DNA sequences that translate to the same CDR3. This sequence joins TRGV9 and TRGJP1. The J gene, left out of TCRdb, was set here by checking the DNA against germline. This CDR3 is built from 15 residues. The germline gives CDR1 GITISATS, CDR2 ISYDGTV (reference sequence). The CDR3 reads CALWELYTTGWFKIF. The CDR3 DNA follows: TGTGCTTTGTGGGAGTTATATACCACTGGTTGGTTCAAGATATTT.

The chain has TRGV9 and TRGJP1. No J gene is reported in TCRdb; it was inferred here by comparing the DNA with germline. This CDR3 has 14 amino acids. Germline CDR1 and CDR2: GITISATS and ISYDGTV (reference sequence). The V segment lost 1 base and the J segment 9 bases; nucleotides outside the gene matches: 8. As DNA, the CDR3 is TGTGCCTTGTGGGAGGTTGTAGAGAGTTGGTTCAAGATATTT. Translation gives CALWEVVESWFKIF.